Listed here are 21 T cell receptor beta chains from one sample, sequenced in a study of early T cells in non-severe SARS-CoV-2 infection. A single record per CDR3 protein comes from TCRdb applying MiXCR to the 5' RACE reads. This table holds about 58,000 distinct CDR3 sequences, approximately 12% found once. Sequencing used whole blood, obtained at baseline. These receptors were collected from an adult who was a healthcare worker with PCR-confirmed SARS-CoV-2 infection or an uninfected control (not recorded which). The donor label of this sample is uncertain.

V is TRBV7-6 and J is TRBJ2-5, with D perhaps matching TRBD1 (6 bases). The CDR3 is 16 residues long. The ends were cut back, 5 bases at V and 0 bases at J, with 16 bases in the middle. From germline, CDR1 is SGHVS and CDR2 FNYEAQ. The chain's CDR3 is CASSPRGHLYQETQYF. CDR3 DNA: TGTGCCAGCAGCCCCAGGGGACACCTATACCAAGAGACCCAGTACTTC.

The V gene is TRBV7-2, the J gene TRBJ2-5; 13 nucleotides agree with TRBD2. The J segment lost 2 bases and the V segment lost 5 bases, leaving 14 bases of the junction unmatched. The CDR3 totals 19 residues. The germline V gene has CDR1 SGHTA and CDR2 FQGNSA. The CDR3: CASSLTSGGRPSPQETQYF. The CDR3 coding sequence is TGTGCCAGCAGCCTGACTAGCGGGGGGAGACCCTCCCCGCAAGAGACCCAGTACTTC.

CDR3 sequence (DNA): TGTGCCAGCAGTTTTCGAAGTGGAGGATCCTACAATGAGCAGTTCTTC. Translation: CASSFRSGGSYNEQFF. This sequence joins TRBV12-3 or TRBV12-4 and TRBJ2-1; D might be TRBD2 (5 bases). CDR3 length: 16 amino acids. V was cut by 3 bases and J by 1 base, with 13 bases left in between.

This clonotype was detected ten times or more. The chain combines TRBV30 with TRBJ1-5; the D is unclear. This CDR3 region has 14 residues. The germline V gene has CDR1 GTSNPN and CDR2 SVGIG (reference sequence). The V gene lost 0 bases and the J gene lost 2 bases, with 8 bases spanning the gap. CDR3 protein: CAWSVEIGNQPQHF. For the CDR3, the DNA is TGTGCCTGGAGTGTAGAGATAGGCAATCAGCCCCAGCATTTT.

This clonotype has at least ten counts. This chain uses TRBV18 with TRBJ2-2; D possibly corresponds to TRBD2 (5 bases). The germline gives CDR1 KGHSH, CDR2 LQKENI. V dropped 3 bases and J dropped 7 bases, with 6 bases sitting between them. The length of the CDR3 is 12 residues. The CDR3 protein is CASSPEVGELFF. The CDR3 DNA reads TGTGCCAGCTCACCGGAGGTCGGGGAGCTGTTTTTT.

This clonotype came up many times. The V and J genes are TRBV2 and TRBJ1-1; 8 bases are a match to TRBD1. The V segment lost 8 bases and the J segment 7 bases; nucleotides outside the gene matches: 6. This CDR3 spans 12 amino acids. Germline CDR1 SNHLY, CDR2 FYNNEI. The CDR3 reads CASGGQEYEAFF. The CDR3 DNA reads TGTGCCAGCGGGGGACAGGAGTATGAAGCTTTCTTT.

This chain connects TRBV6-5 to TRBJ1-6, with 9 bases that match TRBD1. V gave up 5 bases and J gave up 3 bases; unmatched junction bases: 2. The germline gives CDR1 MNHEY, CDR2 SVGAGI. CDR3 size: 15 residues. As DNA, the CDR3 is TGTGCCAGCAGTACGGACAGGGGCTATAATTCACCCCTCCACTTT. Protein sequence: CASSTDRGYNSPLHF.

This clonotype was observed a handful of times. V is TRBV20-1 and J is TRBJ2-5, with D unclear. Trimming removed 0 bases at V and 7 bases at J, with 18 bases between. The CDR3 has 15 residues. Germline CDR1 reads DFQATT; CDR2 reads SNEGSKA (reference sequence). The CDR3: CSARDPAGPRRTQYF. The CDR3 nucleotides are TGCAGTGCTAGAGATCCGGCAGGACCTCGAAGGACCCAGTACTTC.

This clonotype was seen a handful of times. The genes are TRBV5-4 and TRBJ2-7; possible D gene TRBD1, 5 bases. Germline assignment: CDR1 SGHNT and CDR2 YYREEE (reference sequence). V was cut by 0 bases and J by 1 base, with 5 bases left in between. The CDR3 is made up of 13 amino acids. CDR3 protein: CASSLAGSYEQYV. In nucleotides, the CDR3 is TGTGCCAGCAGCTTGGCAGGGTCCTACGAGCAGTACGTC.

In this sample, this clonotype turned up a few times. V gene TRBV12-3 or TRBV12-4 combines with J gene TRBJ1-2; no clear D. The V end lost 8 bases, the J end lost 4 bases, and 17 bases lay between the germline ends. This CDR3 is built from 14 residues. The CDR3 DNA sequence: TGTGCCAGCGGAGAGGTGGGCGTCGTCTATGGCTACACCTTC. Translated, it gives CASGEVGVVYGYTF.

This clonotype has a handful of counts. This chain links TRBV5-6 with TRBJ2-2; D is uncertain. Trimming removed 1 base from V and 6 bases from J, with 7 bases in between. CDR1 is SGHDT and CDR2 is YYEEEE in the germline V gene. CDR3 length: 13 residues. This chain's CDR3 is CASSLSGSGELFF. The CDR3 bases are TGTGCCAGCAGCTTGTCAGGATCCGGGGAGCTGTTTTTT.

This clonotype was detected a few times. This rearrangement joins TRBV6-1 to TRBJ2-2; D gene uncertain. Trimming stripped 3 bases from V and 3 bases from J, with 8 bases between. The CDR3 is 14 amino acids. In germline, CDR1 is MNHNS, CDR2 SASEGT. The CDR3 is CASSEVADTGELFF. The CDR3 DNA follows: TGTGCCAGCAGTGAGGTCGCCGACACCGGGGAGCTGTTTTTT.

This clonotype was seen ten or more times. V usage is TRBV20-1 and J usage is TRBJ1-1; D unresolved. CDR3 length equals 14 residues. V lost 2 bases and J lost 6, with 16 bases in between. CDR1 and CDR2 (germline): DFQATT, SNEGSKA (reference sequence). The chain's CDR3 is CSARKDVAVPEAFF. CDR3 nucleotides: TGCAGTGCTAGAAAGGATGTAGCGGTCCCTGAAGCTTTCTTT.

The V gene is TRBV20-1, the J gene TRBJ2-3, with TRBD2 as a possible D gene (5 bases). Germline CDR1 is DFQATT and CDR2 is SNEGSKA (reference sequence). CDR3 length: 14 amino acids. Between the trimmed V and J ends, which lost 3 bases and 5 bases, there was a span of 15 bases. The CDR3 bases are TGCAGTGCTAGGTTCCGCCCGGGGATAGATACGCAGTATTTT. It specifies CSARFRPGIDTQYF.

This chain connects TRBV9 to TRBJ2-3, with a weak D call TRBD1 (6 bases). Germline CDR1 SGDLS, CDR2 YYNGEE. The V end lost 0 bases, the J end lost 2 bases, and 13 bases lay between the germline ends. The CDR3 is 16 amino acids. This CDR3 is CASSVGQGHSTDTQYF. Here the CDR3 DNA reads TGTGCCAGCAGCGTAGGCCAGGGACATTCCACAGATACGCAGTATTTT.

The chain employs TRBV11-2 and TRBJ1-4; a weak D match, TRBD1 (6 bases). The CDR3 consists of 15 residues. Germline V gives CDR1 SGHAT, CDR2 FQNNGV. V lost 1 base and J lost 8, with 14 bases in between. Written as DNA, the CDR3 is TGTGCCAGCAGCTTAGTACGGGGGGCCAACGAAAAACTGTTTTTT. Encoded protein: CASSLVRGANEKLFF.

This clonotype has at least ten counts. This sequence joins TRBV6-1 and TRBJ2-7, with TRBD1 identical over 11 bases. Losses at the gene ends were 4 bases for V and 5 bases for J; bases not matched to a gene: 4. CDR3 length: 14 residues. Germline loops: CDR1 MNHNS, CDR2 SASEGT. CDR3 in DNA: TGTGCCAGCAGTGCCCGGACAGGGGGCAACGAGCAGTACGTC. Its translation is CASSARTGGNEQYV.

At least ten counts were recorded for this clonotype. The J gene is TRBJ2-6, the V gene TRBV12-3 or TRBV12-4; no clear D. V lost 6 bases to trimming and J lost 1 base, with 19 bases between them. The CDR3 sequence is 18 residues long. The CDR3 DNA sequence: TGTGCCAGCAGCTCTGATGGTAGCCAACGTTCTGGGGCCAACGTCCTGACTTTC. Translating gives CASSSDGSQRSGANVLTF.

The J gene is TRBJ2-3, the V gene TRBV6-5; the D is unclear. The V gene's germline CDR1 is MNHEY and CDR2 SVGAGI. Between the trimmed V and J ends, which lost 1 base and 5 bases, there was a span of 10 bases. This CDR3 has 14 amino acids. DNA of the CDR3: TGTGCCAGCAGTTACTTCGGGCGCGAAGATACGCAGTATTTT. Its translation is CASSYFGREDTQYF.

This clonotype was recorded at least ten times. The CDR3 sequence is CASSLAGTVGHGYTF. For the CDR3, the DNA is TGTGCCAGCAGCTTGGCCGGGACCGTCGGGCATGGCTACACCTTC. The V call is TRBV5-5, the J call TRBJ1-2, with D perhaps TRBD1 (5 bases). The CDR3 runs to 15 residues. Germline-derived CDR1 and CDR2 are SGHKS and YYEKEE (reference sequence). V was cut by 0 bases and J by 6 bases, with 15 bases left in between.

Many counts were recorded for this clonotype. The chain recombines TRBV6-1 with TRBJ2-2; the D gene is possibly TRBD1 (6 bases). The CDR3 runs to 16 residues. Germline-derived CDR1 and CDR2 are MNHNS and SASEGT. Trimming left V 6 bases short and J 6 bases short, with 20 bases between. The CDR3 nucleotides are TGTGCCAGCAGCGCTAGTCAGCAGGGGCGCGCCGGGGAGCTGTTTTTT. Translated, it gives CASSASQQGRAGELFF.